These 30 T cell receptor beta chains were sequenced from one sample in a study of blood T cell repertoires in COVID-19. Clones were sequenced by immunoSEQ multiplex PCR, and TCRdb holds only the in-frame ones, with some missing. The repertoire consists of over 150,000 clones, with roughly 90% occurring once and the leading ten covering approximately 2%. Source material: peripheral blood. These receptors came from a man younger than 35 with acute or convalescent COVID-19.

The V and J genes are TRBV5-1 and TRBJ1-1; D not resolved. The CDR3 covers 16 residues. Germline CDR1 is SGHRS and CDR2 is YFSETQ. The germline V and J ends were trimmed by 4 bases and 0 bases, with 16 bases remaining between them. Here the CDR3 DNA reads TGCGCCAGCAGCCCCGAGGGATTCGGGTTGAACACTGAAGCTTTCTTT. It codes for CASSPEGFGLNTEAFF.

Only one count was recorded for this clone. The CDR3 sequence: CSASDRGRTDTQYF. Written as DNA, the CDR3 is TGCAGTGCTAGTGACAGGGGTCGCACAGATACGCAGTATTTT. V is TRBV20-1 and J is TRBJ2-3; 8 bases fit TRBD1. The CDR3 is 14 residues long. V trimming: 3 bases; J trimming: 1 base; junction bases outside the gene matches: 3. Germline V gene sequence: CDR1 DFQATT, CDR2 SNEGSKA (reference sequence).

In its sample, this clone was seen once. The gene calls are TRBV6-1 and TRBJ2-5; D is perhaps TRBD1 (6 bases). V was pared by 2 bases and J by 1 base, with 14 bases between. This CDR3 is 16 amino acids long. Germline V gene lookup returns CDR1 MNHNS and CDR2 SASEGT. In DNA, the CDR3 is TGTGCCAGCAGTGAACCTTTCCGGACAGCCCAAGAGACCCAGTACTTC. Protein sequence: CASSEPFRTAQETQYF.

This rearrangement joins TRBV27 to TRBJ2-6; a weak D match, TRBD1 (5 bases). From germline, CDR1 is MNHEY and CDR2 SMNVEV (reference sequence). V was cut by 6 bases and J by 0 bases, with 12 bases left in between. The CDR3 runs to 16 residues. CDR3 protein: CASRINTGSGANVLTF. CDR3 sequence (DNA): TGTGCCAGCAGGATTAACACAGGCTCTGGGGCCAACGTCCTGACTTTC.

The V call is TRBV5-1, the J call TRBJ1-2, with D maybe TRBD1 (5 bases). Trimming took off 0 bases at V and 4 bases at J, with 10 bases between the two ends. From germline, CDR1 is SGHRS and CDR2 YFSETQ. This CDR3 comprises 14 residues. CDR3 sequence reads: CASSLEPGIYGYTF. The CDR3 DNA sequence: TGCGCCAGCAGCTTGGAACCAGGGATCTATGGCTACACCTTC.

This clone has only one observation. The V gene is TRBV5-1, the J gene TRBJ2-7; D unresolved. Germline V gene data show CDR1 as SGHRS and CDR2 as YFSETQ. Trimming left V 2 bases short and J 7 bases short, with 16 bases between. This CDR3 region has 14 residues. The CDR3 loop reads CASSLAGSEREQYF. The DNA for the CDR3 is TGCGCCAGCAGCTTAGCCGGGTCCGAGAGGGAGCAGTACTTC.

The chain uses TRBV11-2 and TRBJ2-7, with TRBD1 as a possible D gene (5 bases). This CDR3 contains 10 residues. The ends were cut back, 5 bases at V and 11 bases at J, with 10 bases in the middle. The germline V gene has CDR1 SGHAT and CDR2 FQNNGV. The CDR3 DNA reads as TGTGCCAGCAGCCGACAGTTAGAGTACTTC. Protein sequence: CASSRQLEYF.

The genes are TRBV4-2 and TRBJ2-7; 9 bases map to TRBD2. This CDR3 has 16 residues. After removal of 3 bases from V and 3 bases from J, the junction contained 9 bases not matched to a gene. Per germline, CDR1 LGHNA and CDR2 YNFKEQ. CDR3 sequence (DNA): TGTGCCAGCAGCCAGGAGACTAGCGGCTTGATCTACGAGCAGTACTTC. The encoded protein is CASSQETSGLIYEQYF.

V usage is TRBV5-1 and J usage is TRBJ2-1; TRBD1 might be the D (5 bases). Trimming stripped 9 bases from V and 8 bases from J, with 27 bases between. This CDR3 contains 16 residues. Germline lookup yields CDR1 SGHRS and CDR2 YFSETQ. The CDR3 region is CAIEAHKGQGGHEQFF. The DNA of the CDR3 is TGCGCCATCGAGGCCCATAAGGGGCAGGGTGGGCATGAGCAGTTCTTC.

The rearrangement links TRBV18 to TRBJ1-1; D call uncertain. Deletions cut 3 bases from V and 3 bases from J, with 17 bases between. The CDR3 contains 16 residues. Germline-derived CDR1 and CDR2 are KGHSH and LQKENI. CDR3 residues: CASSPLPQKSDTEAFF. The CDR3 nucleotides are TGTGCCAGCTCACCTCTACCACAGAAGTCCGACACTGAAGCTTTCTTT.

The J gene is TRBJ2-2, the V gene TRBV10-1, with D possibly being TRBD2 (6 bases). The CDR3 has 14 amino acids. V lost 4 bases and J 3 bases, leaving 9 bases between the germline ends. Germline V lookup: CDR1 WNHNN, CDR2 SYGVQD (reference sequence). CDR3 nucleotides: TGCGCCAGCAGTGCCGGGACTTACACCGGGGAGCTGTTTTTT. It is translated as CASSAGTYTGELFF.

This clone was observed a handful of times. The chain combines TRBV6-1 with TRBJ2-1; 12 bases are a match to TRBD2. The CDR3 consists of 18 residues. The V and J ends lost 1 base and 3 bases, in that order; junction bases with no gene match: 7. Per germline, CDR1 MNHNS and CDR2 SASEGT. The DNA of the CDR3 is TGTGCCAGCAGTGAAGGGCTAGCGGGAGGGGGGGGCTACAATGAGCAGTTCTTC. Encoded protein: CASSEGLAGGGGYNEQFF.

In its sample, this clone was seen once. The chain links TRBV25-1 to TRBJ1-3; a weak D match, TRBD1 (5 bases). CDR1 MGHDK and CDR2 SYGVNS come from the germline V gene. Deletions cut 4 bases from V and 0 bases from J, with 10 bases between. The CDR3 contains 15 residues. The CDR3 nucleotides are TGTGCCAGCAGTGTGGGCGGGGGCTCTGGAAACACCATATATTTT. Residues: CASSVGGGSGNTIYF.

This chain joins TRBV14 and TRBJ2-3, with 10 positions matching TRBD1. J gave up 3 bases and V 4 bases, and 1 base lay outside the gene matches. The CDR3 runs to 14 residues. Germline CDR1 is SGHDN and CDR2 is FVKESK. CDR3 amino acids: CASSRDRGTDTQYF. CDR3 sequence (DNA): TGTGCCAGCAGCCGGGACAGGGGAACAGATACGCAGTATTTT. The variable domain in full, with the rest retrieved from reference TRBV14 and TRBJ2-3, is EAGVTQFPSHSVIEKGQTVTLRCDPISGHDNLYWYRRVMGKEIKFLLHFVKESKQDESGMPNNRFLAERTGGTYSTLKVQPAELEDSGVYFCASSRDRGTDTQYFGPGTRLTVL.

This clone has a handful of counts. The chain combines TRBV7-2 with TRBJ1-3, with a weak D call TRBD1 (5 bases). The germline gives CDR1 SGHTA, CDR2 FQGNSA. The CDR3 is 14 residues long. With 6 bases removed from V and 0 bases from J, the gap between germline ends came to 9 bases. The CDR3 DNA is TGTGCCAGCAGTACAGGCTTCTCTGGAAACACCATATATTTT. It is translated as CASSTGFSGNTIYF.

The CDR3 region has the DNA TGTGCCAGCAGCTTGTCGGGGTCCTGGCCTGGAAACACCATATATTTT. Translation: CASSLSGSWPGNTIYF. The chain joins TRBV5-4 to TRBJ1-3; D not resolved. Germline loops: CDR1 SGHNT, CDR2 YYREEE (reference sequence). V shed 1 base and J shed 2 bases, with 13 bases lying between them. There are 16 residues in the CDR3.

V and J are TRBV12-3 or TRBV12-4 and TRBJ1-1; no clear D gene. Trimming removed 4 bases at V and 11 bases at J, with 11 bases between. This CDR3 has 11 residues. CDR3 bases: TGTGCCAGCAGTTCACGACTCGGTGCTTTCTTT. As protein: CASSSRLGAFF.

The chain uses TRBV24-1 and TRBJ1-5; D gene uncertain. This CDR3 has 16 residues. Trimming took off 3 bases at V and 8 bases at J, with 19 bases between the two ends. Germline CDR1 is KGHDR and CDR2 is SFDVKD. This CDR3 is CATSDNRGGNQKPQHF. The CDR3 nucleotides read TGTGCCACCAGTGATAATCGAGGAGGTAATCAGAAGCCCCAGCATTTT.

The chain recombines TRBV7-9 with TRBJ1-3, with D perhaps TRBD1 (6 bases). The CDR3 totals 14 residues. CDR1 is SEHNR and CDR2 is FQNEAQ in the germline V gene (reference sequence). V was pared by 6 bases and J by 4 bases, with 13 bases between. The CDR3 sequence: CASSLQGVGNTIYF. The CDR3, as DNA: TGTGCCAGCAGTTTACAGGGCGTGGGAAACACCATATATTTT.

The CDR3 DNA is TGTGCCAGTTCTACCCCCCTAGGCAGGGGGACAGGTAGCAATCAGCCCCAGCATTTT. It translates to CASSTPLGRGTGSNQPQHF. The rearrangement uses TRBV19 and TRBJ1-5, with TRBD1 matching 8 bases. Germline V gene data show CDR1 as LNHDA and CDR2 as SQIVND (reference sequence). The junction had 18 bases not matched to a gene; V was cut back by 8 bases and J by 0 bases. The CDR3 loop spans 19 amino acids.

The chain employs TRBV4-2 and TRBJ2-1; maybe TRBD1 (5 bases). Trimming stripped 0 bases from V and 13 bases from J, with 13 bases between. CDR1 is LGHNA and CDR2 is YNFKEQ in the germline V gene. The CDR3 runs 13 residues. The CDR3 DNA sequence: TGTGCCAGCAGCCAAGATTTAGCCAGGGAACAGTTCTTC. Translating gives CASSQDLAREQFF.

This chain links TRBV6-6 with TRBJ2-6; unclear D gene. CDR3 size: 16 residues. V lost 6 bases to trimming and J lost 1 base, with 13 bases between them. Germline CDR1 MNHNY, CDR2 SVGAGI (reference sequence). CDR3 nucleotide sequence: TGTGCCAGCAGACCGTCGCGTACTTCTGGGGCCAACGTCCTGACTTTC. Translated, it gives CASRPSRTSGANVLTF.

This clone was detected a few times. This rearrangement joins TRBV5-1 to TRBJ2-7; 7 positions agree with TRBD1. With V trimmed by 3 bases and J by 2 bases, 8 bases remained unmatched. The CDR3 loop spans 15 amino acids. The germline CDR1 and CDR2 sequences are SGHRS and YFSETQ. The chain's CDR3 is CASSSYRGAAYEQYF. The CDR3 DNA follows: TGCGCCAGCAGCTCGTACAGGGGTGCGGCCTACGAGCAGTACTTC.

The J gene is TRBJ2-7, the V gene TRBV30; possible D gene TRBD1, 6 bases. This CDR3 spans 13 amino acids. The germline gives CDR1 GTSNPN, CDR2 SVGIG (reference sequence). V lost 1 base, J lost 5 bases, and 12 bases lay in between. CDR3 region: CAWSAGVLDEQYF. As DNA, the CDR3 is TGTGCCTGGAGTGCAGGGGTCCTCGACGAGCAGTACTTC.

The chain uses TRBV6-5 and TRBJ2-1; D possibly corresponds to TRBD2 (6 bases). The CDR3 totals 13 residues. From germline, CDR1 is MNHEY and CDR2 SVGAGI. V lost 7 bases and J 9 bases, leaving 16 bases between the germline ends. CDR3 loop: CASTPTWRGEQFF. The CDR3 DNA is TGTGCCAGCACCCCAACGTGGAGGGGTGAGCAGTTCTTC.

The count of this clone is one. This sequence joins TRBV18 and TRBJ2-5; 7 bases align to TRBD1. Germline lookup yields CDR1 KGHSH and CDR2 LQKENI. V shed 4 bases and J 2 bases; nucleotides not matched to a gene: 7. This CDR3 is built from 15 residues. CDR3 sequence: CASSRQGRSQETQYF. The CDR3 DNA is TGTGCCAGCTCACGACAGGGCCGATCGCAAGAGACCCAGTACTTC. Full variable domain (remainder filled in from reference TRBV18 and TRBJ2-5): NAGVMQNPRHLVRRRGQEARLRCSPMKGHSHVYWYRQLPEEGLKFMVYLQKENIIDESGMPKERFSAEFPKEGPSILRIQQVVRGDSAAYFCASSRQGRSQETQYFGPGTRLLVL.

V and J are TRBV5-4 and TRBJ1-6; D is perhaps TRBD1 (6 bases). CDR1 and CDR2 from the germline V gene are SGHNT and YYREEE (reference sequence). This CDR3 has 14 amino acids. V gave up 4 bases and J gave up 10 bases, with 15 bases separating them. This CDR3 reads CASSLGEGDSPLHF. As DNA, the CDR3 is TGTGCCAGCAGCCTTGGGGAGGGGGACTCACCCCTCCACTTT.

The rearrangement uses TRBV30 and TRBJ1-3; D remains ambiguous. Trimming cost V 3 bases and J 2 bases, with 14 bases left between them. This CDR3 spans 15 amino acids. Germline loops: CDR1 GTSNPN, CDR2 SVGIG (reference sequence). The CDR3 DNA reads TGTGCCTGGAGAGGGCGCGGGTTAACTGGAAACACCATATATTTT. Its protein is CAWRGRGLTGNTIYF.

Written as DNA, the CDR3 is TGTGCCAGTTCGGCCTTTAGCGGGTACAATGAGCAGTTCTTC. Protein sequence: CASSAFSGYNEQFF. The chain combines TRBV19 with TRBJ2-1, with 7 bases matching TRBD2. The trim removed 8 bases at V and 4 bases at J, leaving 8 bases unmatched. Germline CDR1 reads LNHDA; CDR2 reads SQIVND (reference sequence). The CDR3 consists of 14 residues.

This clone was seen once. V is TRBV19 and J is TRBJ2-2; D ambiguous. The V gene's germline CDR1 is LNHDA and CDR2 SQIVND (reference sequence). Between the trimmed V and J ends, which lost 6 bases and 1 base, there was a span of 15 bases. The CDR3 totals 16 residues. In DNA form, the CDR3 reads TGTGCCAGTAGCGTACCGCAGGTACGGAACACCGGGGAGCTGTTTTTT. It encodes CASSVPQVRNTGELFF. The complete variable domain, with remaining parts taken from reference TRBV19 and TRBJ2-2, reads DGGITQSPKYLFRKEGQNVTLSCEQNLNHDAMYWYRQDPGQGLRLIYYSQIVNDFQKGDIAEGYSVSREKKESFPLTVTSAQKNPTAFYLCASSVPQVRNTGELFFGEGSRLTVL.